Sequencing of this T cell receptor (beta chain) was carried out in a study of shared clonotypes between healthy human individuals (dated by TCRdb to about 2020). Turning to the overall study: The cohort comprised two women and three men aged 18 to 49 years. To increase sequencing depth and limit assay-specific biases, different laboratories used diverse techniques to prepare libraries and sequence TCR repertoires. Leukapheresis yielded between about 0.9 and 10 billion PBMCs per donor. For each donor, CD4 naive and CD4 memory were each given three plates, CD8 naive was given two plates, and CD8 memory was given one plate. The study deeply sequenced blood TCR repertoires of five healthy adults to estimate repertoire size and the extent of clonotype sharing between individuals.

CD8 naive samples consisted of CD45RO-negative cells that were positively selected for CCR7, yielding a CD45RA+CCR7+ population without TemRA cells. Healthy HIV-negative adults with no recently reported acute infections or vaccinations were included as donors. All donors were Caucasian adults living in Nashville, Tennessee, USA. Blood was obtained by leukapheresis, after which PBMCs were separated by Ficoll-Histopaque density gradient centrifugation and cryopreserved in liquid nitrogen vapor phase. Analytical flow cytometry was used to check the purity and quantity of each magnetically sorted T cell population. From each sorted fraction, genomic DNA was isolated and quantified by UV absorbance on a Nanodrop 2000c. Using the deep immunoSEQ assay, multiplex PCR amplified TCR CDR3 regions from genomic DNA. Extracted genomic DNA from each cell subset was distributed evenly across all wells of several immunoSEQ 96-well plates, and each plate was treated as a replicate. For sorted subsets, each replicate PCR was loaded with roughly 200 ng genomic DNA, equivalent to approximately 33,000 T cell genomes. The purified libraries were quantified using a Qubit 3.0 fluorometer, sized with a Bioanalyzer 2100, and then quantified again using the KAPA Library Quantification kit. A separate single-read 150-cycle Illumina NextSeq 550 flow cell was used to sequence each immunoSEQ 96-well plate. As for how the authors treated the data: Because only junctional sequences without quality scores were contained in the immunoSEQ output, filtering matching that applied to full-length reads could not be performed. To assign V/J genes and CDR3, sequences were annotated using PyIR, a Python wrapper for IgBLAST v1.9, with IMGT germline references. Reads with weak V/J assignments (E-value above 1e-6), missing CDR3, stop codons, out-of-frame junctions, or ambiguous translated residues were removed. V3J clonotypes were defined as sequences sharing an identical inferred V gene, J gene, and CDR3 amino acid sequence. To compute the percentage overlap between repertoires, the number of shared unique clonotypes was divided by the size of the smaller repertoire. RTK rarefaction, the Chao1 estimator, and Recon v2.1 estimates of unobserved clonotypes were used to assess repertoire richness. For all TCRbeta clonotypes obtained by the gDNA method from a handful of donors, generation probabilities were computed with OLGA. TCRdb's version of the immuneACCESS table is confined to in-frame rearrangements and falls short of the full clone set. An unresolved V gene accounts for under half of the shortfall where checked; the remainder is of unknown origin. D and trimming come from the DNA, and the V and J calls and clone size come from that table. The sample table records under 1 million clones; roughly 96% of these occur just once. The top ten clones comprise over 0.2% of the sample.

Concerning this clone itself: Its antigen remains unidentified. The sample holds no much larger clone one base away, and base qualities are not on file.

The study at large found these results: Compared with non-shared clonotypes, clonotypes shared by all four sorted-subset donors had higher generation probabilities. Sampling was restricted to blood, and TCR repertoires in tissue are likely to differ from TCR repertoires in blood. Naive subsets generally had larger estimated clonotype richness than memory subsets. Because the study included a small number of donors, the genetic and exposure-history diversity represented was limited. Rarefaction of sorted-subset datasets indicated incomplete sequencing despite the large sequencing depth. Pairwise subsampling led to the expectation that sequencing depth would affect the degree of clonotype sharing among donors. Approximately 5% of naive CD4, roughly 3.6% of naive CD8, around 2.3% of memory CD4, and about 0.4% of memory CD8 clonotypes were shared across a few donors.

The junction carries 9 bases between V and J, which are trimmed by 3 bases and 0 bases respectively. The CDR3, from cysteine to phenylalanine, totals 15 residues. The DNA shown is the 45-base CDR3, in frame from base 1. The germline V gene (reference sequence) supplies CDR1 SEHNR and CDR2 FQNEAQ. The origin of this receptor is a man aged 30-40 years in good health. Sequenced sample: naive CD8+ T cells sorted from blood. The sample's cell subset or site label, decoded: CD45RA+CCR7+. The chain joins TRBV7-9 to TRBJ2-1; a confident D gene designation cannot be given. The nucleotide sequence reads TGTGCCAGCAGCTTTACTGTGGGCTCCTACAATGAGCAGTTCTTC. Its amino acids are CASSFTVGSYNEQFF. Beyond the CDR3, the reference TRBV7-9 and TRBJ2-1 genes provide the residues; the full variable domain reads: DTGVSQNPRHKITKRGQNVTFRCDPISEHNRLYWYRQTLGQGPEFLTYFQNEAQLEKSRLLSDRFSAERPKGSFSTLEIQRTEQGDSAMYLCASSFTVGSYNEQFFGPGTRLTVL.